This TCR beta chain originates from a study of cytomegalovirus exposure and HLA in healthy donors. Whole-study results and caveats: Several of the most significant clusters were apparently associated with common viral pathogens in a later analysis. According to a later analysis, donors in an Asian-associated ancestry cluster reportedly had fewer N-insertions than the approximately 670-donor mean. A later analysis linked a missense variant in DCLRE1C to the trimming of TCR beta V and J genes.

Primers included in the PCR were 60 Vbeta and 13 Jbeta primers. Produced via immunoSEQ multiplex PCR; TCRdb's table is partial and in-frame only. There are about 79,000 clones in the sample; around 68% occur only once, and 9.1% lies in the top ten. CDR3 size: 15 residues. The V gene's germline CDR1 is SGDLS and CDR2 YYNGEE. Trimming removed 0 bases from V and 1 base from J, with 8 bases in between. About this clone itself: The antigen is not known.

V usage is TRBV9 and J usage is TRBJ2-1; perhaps TRBD2 as D (6 bases). This TCR derives from a man aged 40-55 years in good health and CMV-seropositive. The sample consisted of PBMCs. For the CDR3, the DNA is TGTGCCAGCAGCGTAGCGGGAGCTTCCTACAATGAGCAGTTCTTC. Amino acid sequence: CASSVAGASYNEQFF.